This TCR beta chain is from a study of blood T cell repertoires in COVID-19. Overall study context: Researchers got acute and convalescent COVID-19 samples from the United States, Italy and Spain.

The V end lost 0 bases, the J end lost 1 base, and 8 bases lay between the germline ends. CDR1 SGHRS and CDR2 YFSETQ come from the germline V gene. The CDR3 runs to 15 residues. Individuals drawn from around 25 US areas were roughly 18 to 95 years old. Participants' reported clinical history set cohort assignment. Profiled with immunoSEQ multiplex PCR; TCRdb holds only in-frame clones, not every one. Among around 270,000 clones, 75% to 90% were seen once, and the ten largest hold around 3.1%. J is TRBJ2-4 and V is TRBV5-1; D remains unclear. The clonotype was recovered from a woman in her thirties or forties who had been exposed to COVID-19. Material: PBMCs or T cells enriched from blood (not recorded which). CDR3 DNA: TGCGCCAGCAGCTTGGCGGGTCCGGCCAAAAACATTCAGTACTTC. Its protein is CASSLAGPAKNIQYF.